A selection of T cell receptor beta chains follows, all from one sample in a study of blood T cell repertoires in COVID-19. Profiling relied on immunoSEQ multiplex PCR, and the TCRdb table lists in-frame clones only, not all of them. The sample includes about 96,000 clones, around 90% of them seen just once. Sequencing was performed on peripheral blood. These receptors were obtained from a human donor with COVID-19, enrolled during active disease. The donor label of this sample is uncertain. Each CDR3 is given with its conserved first and last residue. Fields, in order: clone size, D gene, V gene, J gene, CDR3 DNA, CDR3 protein. A D gene is named only where the DNA matches it firmly. Only some rows state a clone size, as once, few, many or a class for expanded clones.

clone size: NA
D gene: NA
V gene: TRBV18
J gene: TRBJ1-3
CDR3 DNA: TGTGCCAGCTCACCATTCCGGGAACCTGGAAACACCATATATTTT
CDR3 protein: CASSPFREPGNTIYF

clone size: NA
D gene: NA
V gene: TRBV9
J gene: TRBJ2-5
CDR3 DNA: TGTGCCAGCAGCGTTACAGGAACCCCGGAGACCCAGTACTTC
CDR3 protein: CASSVTGTPETQYF

clone size: NA
D gene: NA
V gene: TRBV2
J gene: TRBJ2-7
CDR3 DNA: TGTGCCAGCAGGGTAGGGGTGGAGCAGTACTTC
CDR3 protein: CASRVGVEQYF

clone size: few
D gene: TRBD1
V gene: TRBV28
J gene: TRBJ1-1
CDR3 DNA: TGTGCCAGCAGTTCGCCCGGGACAGGAGGGGGGAACACTGAAGCTTTCTTT
CDR3 protein: CASSSPGTGGGNTEAFF

clone size: NA
D gene: NA
V gene: TRBV12-3/TRBV12-4
J gene: TRBJ2-7
CDR3 DNA: TGTGCCAGCAGTTCCGCAGCCTACGAGCAGTACTTC
CDR3 protein: CASSSAAYEQYF

clone size: NA
D gene: NA
V gene: TRBV18
J gene: TRBJ1-1
CDR3 DNA: TGTGCCAGCTCACCAGAGACCCAGACTACTGAAGCTTTCTTT
CDR3 protein: CASSPETQTTEAFF

clone size: NA
D gene: NA
V gene: TRBV27
J gene: TRBJ2-1
CDR3 DNA: TGTGCCAGCAGCCTCATGAGCGGAGAGCAGTTCTTC
CDR3 protein: CASSLMSGEQFF

clone size: NA
D gene: TRBD1
V gene: TRBV6-6
J gene: TRBJ2-1
CDR3 DNA: TGTGCCAGCAGTTACCTAGGACAGGGGAGCAATGAGCAGTTCTTC
CDR3 protein: CASSYLGQGSNEQFF

clone size: once
D gene: NA
V gene: TRBV12-3/TRBV12-4
J gene: TRBJ1-2
CDR3 DNA: TGTGCCAGCAATCTCAGCCCTTTCTCGGCAGGAACCTTC
CDR3 protein: CASNLSPFSAGTF

clone size: NA
D gene: NA
V gene: TRBV13
J gene: TRBJ1-1
CDR3 DNA: TGTGCCAGCAGCTTACCGACAGGAGACAACACTGAAGCTTTCTTT
CDR3 protein: CASSLPTGDNTEAFF

clone size: NA
D gene: TRBD1
V gene: TRBV5-8
J gene: TRBJ1-1
CDR3 DNA: TGTGCCAGCACTCTTCAGGGGGTGGGTTCTGCTGAAGCTTTCTTT
CDR3 protein: CASTLQGVGSAEAFF

clone size: few
D gene: NA
V gene: TRBV9
J gene: TRBJ1-2
CDR3 DNA: TGTGCCAGCAGCGTAGGTAGCAGGGCCCACTATGGCTACACCTTC
CDR3 protein: CASSVGSRAHYGYTF

clone size: NA
D gene: NA
V gene: TRBV5-1
J gene: TRBJ1-1
CDR3 DNA: TGCGCCAGCAGCCCGGCGGGCCATTCGAACACTGAAGCTTTCTTT
CDR3 protein: CASSPAGHSNTEAFF

clone size: NA
D gene: TRBD1
V gene: TRBV6-5
J gene: TRBJ1-1
CDR3 DNA: TGTGCCAGCAGCCGCTACGCACAGGGGGGCGCTGAAGCTTTCTTT
CDR3 protein: CASSRYAQGGAEAFF

clone size: NA
D gene: NA
V gene: TRBV19
J gene: TRBJ2-6
CDR3 DNA: TGTGCCAGTAGTATACAGGGATCTGGGGCCAACGTCCTGACTTTC
CDR3 protein: CASSIQGSGANVLTF

clone size: NA
D gene: NA
V gene: TRBV19
J gene: TRBJ1-6
CDR3 DNA: TGTGCCAGTAGTAGCGGATCCCCACCCCTCCACTTT
CDR3 protein: CASSSGSPPLHF

clone size: NA
D gene: TRBD1
V gene: TRBV5-6
J gene: TRBJ1-2
CDR3 DNA: TGTGCCAGCAGCTTGGAGGTCGGGACAGGGGCTTACTATGGCTACACCTTC
CDR3 protein: CASSLEVGTGAYYGYTF

clone size: NA
D gene: NA
V gene: TRBV3-1/TRBV3-2
J gene: TRBJ1-3
CDR3 DNA: TGTGCCAGCAGCCAGGACGGACAGCAATCTGGAAACACCATATATTTT
CDR3 protein: CASSQDGQQSGNTIYF

clone size: once
D gene: NA
V gene: TRBV1
J gene: TRBJ1-5
CDR3 DNA: TGCACCAGCAGACCCCGGGACAATGACAATCAGCCCCAGCATTTT
CDR3 protein: CTSRPRDNDNQPQHF

clone size: NA
D gene: TRBD1
V gene: TRBV7-2
J gene: TRBJ2-5
CDR3 DNA: TGTGCCAGCAGCTTAAACAGCGGACAGGGTCGAGAGACCCAGTACTTC
CDR3 protein: CASSLNSGQGRETQYF

clone size: NA
D gene: NA
V gene: TRBV25-1
J gene: TRBJ1-5
CDR3 DNA: TGTGCCAGCAGTGATCGTGTAGGGGACAATCAGCCCCAGCATTTT
CDR3 protein: CASSDRVGDNQPQHF

clone size: NA
D gene: TRBD2
V gene: TRBV6-2/TRBV6-3
J gene: TRBJ2-3
CDR3 DNA: TGTGCCAGCAGTACCGGGACTAGCGGGATCACAGATACGCAGTATTTT
CDR3 protein: CASSTGTSGITDTQYF

clone size: NA
D gene: NA
V gene: TRBV19
J gene: TRBJ1-2
CDR3 DNA: TGTGCCAGTAGATTTACAGGGTTTAACTATGGCTACACCTTC
CDR3 protein: CASRFTGFNYGYTF

clone size: NA
D gene: TRBD1
V gene: TRBV6-5
J gene: TRBJ1-1
CDR3 DNA: TGTGCCAGCAGAAGGGACAGGGGGCTTCACACTGAAGCTTTCTTT
CDR3 protein: CASRRDRGLHTEAFF

clone size: NA
D gene: TRBD1
V gene: TRBV11-3
J gene: TRBJ1-3
CDR3 DNA: TGTGCCAGCAGCTCAGCCGGGACAGGGGTAAGGTCTGGAAACACCATATATTTT
CDR3 protein: CASSSAGTGVRSGNTIYF

clone size: NA
D gene: TRBD1
V gene: TRBV18
J gene: TRBJ1-1
CDR3 DNA: TGTGCCAGCTCACCCGCTTCCCGGGACAGGGGGCCGGGTTTTGAAGCTTTCTTT
CDR3 protein: CASSPASRDRGPGFEAFF

clone size: NA
D gene: TRBD1
V gene: TRBV6-6
J gene: TRBJ1-1
CDR3 DNA: TGTGCCAGCAGCCCGGACAGGGCCTTTGAAGCTTTCTTT
CDR3 protein: CASSPDRAFEAFF

clone size: NA
D gene: TRBD1
V gene: TRBV6-4
J gene: TRBJ2-1
CDR3 DNA: TGTGCCAGCAGTGACGAGGCAGGGGGCAATGAGCAGTTCTTC
CDR3 protein: CASSDEAGGNEQFF

clone size: NA
D gene: NA
V gene: TRBV4-1
J gene: TRBJ1-1
CDR3 DNA: TGCGCCAGCAGCCTGACCGGCAGGGACACTGAAGCTTTCTTT
CDR3 protein: CASSLTGRDTEAFF

clone size: NA
D gene: TRBD1
V gene: TRBV6-2/TRBV6-3
J gene: TRBJ2-1
CDR3 DNA: TGTGCCAGCAGTTACGGGGGGACAGGGTTGGATGAGCAGTTCTTC
CDR3 protein: CASSYGGTGLDEQFF

clone size: once
D gene: TRBD1
V gene: TRBV27
J gene: TRBJ1-4
CDR3 DNA: TGTGCCAGCAGTTTCTTCGGACAGGGGGGGAAACTGTTTTTT
CDR3 protein: CASSFFGQGGKLFF

clone size: NA
D gene: NA
V gene: TRBV3-1/TRBV3-2
J gene: TRBJ1-6
CDR3 DNA: TGTGCCAGCAGCCTCGGCAGGGAGGGGAATTCACCCCTCCACTTT
CDR3 protein: CASSLGREGNSPLHF

clone size: NA
D gene: TRBD1
V gene: TRBV18
J gene: TRBJ2-7
CDR3 DNA: TGTGCCAGCTCACCATCACAGGGGGCGCGCGACGAGCAGTACTTC
CDR3 protein: CASSPSQGARDEQYF

clone size: NA
D gene: TRBD2
V gene: TRBV7-6
J gene: TRBJ2-3
CDR3 DNA: TGTGCCAGCAGCTCCGGGACTAGCGGCACAGATACGCAGTATTTT
CDR3 protein: CASSSGTSGTDTQYF

clone size: NA
D gene: NA
V gene: TRBV2
J gene: TRBJ1-5
CDR3 DNA: TGTGCCAGCAGTAGAGAGTCAGGGGGCAATCAGCCCCAGCATTTT
CDR3 protein: CASSRESGGNQPQHF

clone size: NA
D gene: NA
V gene: TRBV6-5
J gene: TRBJ2-1
CDR3 DNA: TGTGCCAGCAGTTACTCCCCCACGAGCTCCTACAATGAGCAGTTCTTC
CDR3 protein: CASSYSPTSSYNEQFF

clone size: NA
D gene: NA
V gene: TRBV9
J gene: TRBJ1-1
CDR3 DNA: TGTGCCAGCAGCGTGATCTCACGGTCGAACACTGAAGCTTTCTTT
CDR3 protein: CASSVISRSNTEAFF

clone size: once
D gene: NA
V gene: TRBV7-9
J gene: TRBJ1-6
CDR3 DNA: TGTGCCAGCAGCTTACAGACAGGCGTAGATTCACCCCTCCACTTT
CDR3 protein: CASSLQTGVDSPLHF

clone size: once
D gene: NA
V gene: TRBV5-1
J gene: TRBJ1-1
CDR3 DNA: TGCGCCAGCAGCCCAGGGGCGGACATGGGCACTGAAGCTTTCTTT
CDR3 protein: CASSPGADMGTEAFF

clone size: NA
D gene: NA
V gene: TRBV7-2
J gene: TRBJ2-7
CDR3 DNA: TGTGCCAGCAGCTTAGCGGCAAGAGAGCAGTACTTC
CDR3 protein: CASSLAAREQYF

clone size: once
D gene: TRBD1
V gene: TRBV6-5
J gene: TRBJ1-2
CDR3 DNA: TGTGCCAGCAGTTACTCTGGACAGGAGGATGGCTACACCTTC
CDR3 protein: CASSYSGQEDGYTF

clone size: NA
D gene: NA
V gene: TRBV6-5
J gene: TRBJ1-1
CDR3 DNA: TGTGCCAGCAGTTACTCGGTCCAGGGCAGTGGAACTGAAGCTTTCTTT
CDR3 protein: CASSYSVQGSGTEAFF

clone size: once
D gene: TRBD1
V gene: TRBV7-9
J gene: TRBJ1-2
CDR3 DNA: TGTGCCAGCAGCTCTGGGACAGGGTTGGGAGGCTACACCTTC
CDR3 protein: CASSSGTGLGGYTF

clone size: NA
D gene: TRBD1
V gene: TRBV28
J gene: TRBJ1-6
CDR3 DNA: TGTGCCAGCAGTTCCCTCCCGCAGACAGGGAATTCACCCCTCCACTTT
CDR3 protein: CASSSLPQTGNSPLHF

clone size: NA
D gene: NA
V gene: TRBV19
J gene: TRBJ2-7
CDR3 DNA: TGTGCCAGTAGTATAGCTCGGGACGAGCAGTACTTC
CDR3 protein: CASSIARDEQYF

clone size: NA
D gene: TRBD1
V gene: TRBV6-1
J gene: TRBJ2-1
CDR3 DNA: TGTGCCAGCAGTGAATATGGGACAGGGATGGAGCAGTTCTTC
CDR3 protein: CASSEYGTGMEQFF

clone size: NA
D gene: TRBD2
V gene: TRBV27
J gene: TRBJ2-2
CDR3 DNA: TGTGCCAGCAGTTTATCTGTTCTAGCGGGAGAGCTTAACACCGGGGAGCTGTTTTTT
CDR3 protein: CASSLSVLAGELNTGELFF

clone size: NA
D gene: TRBD1
V gene: TRBV5-5
J gene: TRBJ1-6
CDR3 DNA: TGTGCCAGCAGCTTCGGACAGGGTATTATCAGGTCACCCCTCCACTTT
CDR3 protein: CASSFGQGIIRSPLHF